Following are 20 T cell receptor beta chains from one sample sequenced in a study of tissue T cells after allogeneic stem cell transplantation. Sequencing used immunoSEQ multiplex PCR; TCRdb keeps in-frame clones, though not all of them. This sample has around 6,800 clones, with around 72% found just once. Sequences were derived from skin, sampled at autopsy. Every receptor here comes from a male patient aged 60 or older with steroid-refractory graft-versus-host disease after an allogeneic stem cell transplant. Some T cells may be provided by the graft donor.

The V call is TRBV7-9, the J call TRBJ2-7; possible D gene TRBD1, 5 bases. Trimming took off 7 bases at V and 5 bases at J, with 18 bases between the two ends. This CDR3 is built from 14 residues. CDR1 and CDR2 (germline): SEHNR, FQNEAQ (reference sequence). CDR3 protein: CASKMYAGFHEQYF. CDR3 bases: TGTGCCAGCAAAATGTACGCAGGGTTCCACGAGCAGTACTTC.

This clone has more than one count but fewer than ten. This chain connects TRBV5-1 to TRBJ1-2; no clear D. With 0 bases removed from V and 5 bases from J, the gap between germline ends came to 8 bases. The germline gives CDR1 SGHRS, CDR2 YFSETQ. The CDR3 runs to 13 residues. Here the CDR3 reads CASSLVSAYGYTF. CDR3 sequence (DNA): TGCGCCAGCAGCTTGGTATCTGCGTATGGCTACACCTTC.

The rearrangement uses TRBV27 and TRBJ2-1; TRBD2 aligns across 7 bases. The CDR3 is 17 residues long. The ends lost 6 bases at V and 2 bases at J; junction bases unmatched: 13. Germline CDR1 reads MNHEY; CDR2 reads SMNVEV (reference sequence). The CDR3 region is CASSMLLVAGAYNEQFF. CDR3 nucleotides: TGTGCCAGCAGCATGCTCCTGGTTGCGGGGGCCTACAATGAGCAGTTCTTC.

The rearrangement uses TRBV29-1 and TRBJ2-1, with 8 bases matching TRBD1. V shed 6 bases and J 1 base; nucleotides not matched to a gene: 5. This CDR3 has 14 residues. Germline loops: CDR1 SQVTM, CDR2 ANQGSEA. The CDR3 DNA follows: TGCAGCGTGGAGACAGGGGTATCCTACAATGAGCAGTTCTTC. Its translation is CSVETGVSYNEQFF.

The gene calls are TRBV4-3 and TRBJ1-2, with D maybe TRBD1 (6 bases). From germline, CDR1 is LGHNA and CDR2 YSLEER. The CDR3 has 15 residues. Trimming took off 6 bases at V and 2 bases at J, with 16 bases between the two ends. In DNA, the CDR3 is TGCGCCAGCAGTCAGGGGCCGGGGCCGAACTATGGCTACACCTTC. Translating gives CASSQGPGPNYGYTF.

In this sample, this clone turned up once. The chain recombines TRBV19 with TRBJ1-2, with a possible D match to TRBD1 (6 bases). This CDR3 contains 14 residues. Trimming shortened V by 1 base and J by 7 bases, and 13 bases separated the two germline ends. The germline V gene encodes CDR1 LNHDA and CDR2 SQIVND (reference sequence). The CDR3 protein is CASSIAAGVPGYTF. The CDR3 DNA follows: TGTGCCAGTAGTATAGCAGCAGGGGTCCCTGGCTACACCTTC. The full variable domain, rest sourced from reference TRBV19 and TRBJ1-2, is DGGITQSPKYLFRKEGQNVTLSCEQNLNHDAMYWYRQDPGQGLRLIYYSQIVNDFQKGDIAEGYSVSREKKESFPLTVTSAQKNPTAFYLCASSIAAGVPGYTFGSGTRLTVV.

The chain couples TRBV3-1 (or the pseudogene TRBV3-2) to TRBJ1-1, with D possibly being TRBD1 (5 bases). The CDR3 has 14 amino acids. Germline V gene sequence: CDR1 LGHDT, CDR2 YNNKEL (reference sequence). Between the trimmed V and J ends, which lost 0 bases and 5 bases, there was a span of 10 bases. Written as DNA, the CDR3 is TGTGCCAGCAGCCAAGAAGGGGTTTGGACTGAAGCTTTCTTT. Translating it yields CASSQEGVWTEAFF.

This clone has just one count. The chain carries TRBV28 and TRBJ1-5; D might be TRBD1 (5 bases). The germline CDR1 and CDR2 sequences are MDHEN and SYDVKM. The CDR3 spans 14 residues. V shed 10 bases and J shed 2 bases, with 15 bases lying between them. CDR3 bases: TGTGCCACCAGCCTCGACAGACGCAATCAGCCCCAGCATTTT. It encodes CATSLDRRNQPQHF.

V usage is TRBV27 and J usage is TRBJ1-6; 9 nucleotides match TRBD1. The CDR3 is made up of 16 amino acids. Germline CDR1 MNHEY, CDR2 SMNVEV (reference sequence). The J segment lost 8 bases and the V segment lost 3 bases, leaving 8 bases of the junction unmatched. DNA for the CDR3: TGTGCCAGCAGTTTTGGGGACAGGGACTACTATTCACCCCTCCACTTT. The encoded protein is CASSFGDRDYYSPLHF.

The sample holds one count of this clone. The chain has TRBV3-1 (or the pseudogene TRBV3-2) and TRBJ2-5; 10 bases fit TRBD2. Trimming cost V 3 bases and J 4 bases; bases outside gene matches: 11. This CDR3 is built from 17 residues. Germline V gives CDR1 LGHDT, CDR2 YNNKEL (reference sequence). CDR3 sequence reads: CASSQDFSGGAGETQYF. CDR3 sequence (DNA): TGTGCCAGCAGCCAGGACTTCAGCGGGGGGGCCGGAGAGACCCAGTACTTC.

The V gene is TRBV5-1, the J gene TRBJ1-2; D is unclear. This CDR3 spans 13 amino acids. CDR1 is SGHRS, CDR2 YFSETQ, per germline. Trimming pared 0 bases from V and 4 bases from J, leaving 7 bases between. CDR3 in amino acids: CASSLGRTYGYTF. CDR3 bases: TGCGCCAGCAGCTTGGGACGGACCTATGGCTACACCTTC.

This chain links TRBV10-3 with TRBJ2-7, with D perhaps TRBD1 or TRBD2 (5 bases each). V was clipped by 11 bases and J by 2 bases, with 16 bases between them. CDR1 and CDR2 from the germline V gene are ENHRY and SYGVKD. CDR3 length: 13 residues. CDR3 DNA sequence: TGTGCCGCACAGGACTTGAGCACCTACGAGCAGTACTTC. Protein sequence: CAAQDLSTYEQYF.

This chain joins TRBV9 and TRBJ2-1; no clear D. The CDR3 runs to 15 residues. CDR1 is SGDLS and CDR2 is YYNGEE in the germline V gene. V was clipped by 0 bases and J by 9 bases, with 16 bases between them. CDR3 region: CASSVGLAVGIEQFF. The CDR3 DNA is TGTGCCAGCAGCGTAGGTTTGGCGGTGGGGATTGAGCAGTTCTTC.

V usage is TRBV5-5 and J usage is TRBJ2-5; D may be TRBD2 (7 bases). Trimming removed 4 bases from V and 4 bases from J, with 20 bases in between. The CDR3 contains 16 residues. Germline-derived CDR1 and CDR2 are SGHKS and YYEKEE (reference sequence). CDR3: CASSPTVAGAGETQYF. DNA of the CDR3: TGTGCCAGCAGCCCGACAGTTGCGGGGGCAGGAGAGACCCAGTACTTC.

The V call is TRBV6-2 or TRBV6-3, the J call TRBJ2-5; D possibly corresponds to TRBD1 (7 bases). The CDR3 runs to 15 residues. Germline loops: CDR1 MNHEY, CDR2 SVGEGT. V gave up 2 bases and J gave up 5 bases, with 15 bases separating them. The CDR3 sequence: CASSYLRPGGETQYF. The DNA of the CDR3 is TGTGCCAGCAGTTACCTTAGGCCAGGGGGGGAGACCCAGTACTTC.

The chain links TRBV19 to TRBJ1-2; D may be TRBD1 (5 bases). Germline V gives CDR1 LNHDA, CDR2 SQIVND (reference sequence). The CDR3 sequence is 14 residues long. V was shortened by 9 bases and J by 5 bases, with 19 bases between the two germline ends. The CDR3 nucleotides read TGTGCCAGCCTCTCGCGGGCAGGGAATTATGGCTACACCTTC. Amino acid sequence: CASLSRAGNYGYTF. The full variable domain, in which reference TRBV19 and TRBJ1-2 provide the parts outside the CDR3, is DGGITQSPKYLFRKEGQNVTLSCEQNLNHDAMYWYRQDPGQGLRLIYYSQIVNDFQKGDIAEGYSVSREKKESFPLTVTSAQKNPTAFYLCASLSRAGNYGYTFGSGTRLTVV.

This clone occurred once. Written as DNA, the CDR3 is TGCGCCAGCAGCCAAGATAGAGTAGCGGGGGGCGATGAGCAGTTCTTC. Encoded protein: CASSQDRVAGGDEQFF. The chain employs TRBV4-1 and TRBJ2-1; 10 positions agree with TRBD2. The V gene's germline CDR1 is MGHRA and CDR2 YSYEKL. V lost 0 bases and J lost 8; bases outside the gene matches: 7. This CDR3 comprises 16 residues.

The chain has TRBV28 and TRBJ2-2; 9 bases fit TRBD1. The CDR3 consists of 15 residues. Germline V gene data show CDR1 as MDHEN and CDR2 as SYDVKM. Trimming cost V 6 bases and J 6 bases; bases outside gene matches: 8. CDR3 sequence reads: CASRGGQGKAGELFF. The DNA of the CDR3 is TGTGCCAGCAGGGGGGGACAGGGAAAGGCCGGGGAGCTGTTTTTT.

The table lists this clone with a count of one. The rearrangement uses TRBV4-1 and TRBJ2-7; TRBD1 matches at 7 bases. The CDR3 length is 15 residues. Germline V gives CDR1 MGHRA, CDR2 YSYEKL. V dropped 4 bases and J dropped 2; count of bases not matched to a gene: 8. This chain's CDR3 is CASSPGSQGAYEQYF. In nucleotides, the CDR3 is TGCGCCAGCAGCCCGGGAAGCCAGGGGGCCTACGAGCAGTACTTC.

This sequence joins TRBV2 and TRBJ2-7, with D possibly TRBD1 on 6 matching bases. V lost 10 bases to trimming and J lost 5 bases, with 21 bases between them. CDR1 is SNHLY, CDR2 FYNNEI, per germline. The length of the CDR3 is 14 residues. DNA of the CDR3: TGTGCCACCGTAGGAGCCCAGGGGACGAACGAGCAGTACTTC. It yields the protein CATVGAQGTNEQYF.